This TCR beta chain emerged from a study of T cells after yellow fever vaccination. Researchers made TCR cDNA using 5'RACE template switching, and this step added a universal primer site and UMIs. MiXCR, run by TCRdb on the 5' RACE reads, gives a single entry per CDR3 protein. Of some 300,000 distinct CDR3 sequences listed, less than 4.5% were seen once; the top ten hold about a quarter. This clonotype has just a few counts. The target antigen is unknown. Study findings and constraints: Detected again after the booster were most primary-vaccination clones, at about 96% CD4 and 70% to 90% CD8. A minor fraction of clonotypes spanned both CD4 and CD8 compartments. There was a possibility that FACS-sorted repertoires contained abundant clonotypes contaminating from the bulk population.

Germline V CDR1 and CDR2: SNHLY, FYNNEI. The CDR3 consists of 17 residues. V dropped 6 bases and J dropped 2; count of bases not matched to a gene: 11. The chain has TRBV2 and TRBJ1-5, with 9 bases matching TRBD1. The sequenced sample was PBMCs, obtained on the day of the yellow fever booster vaccination. The TCR originated in a man aged 18 to 29 who received the YFV17D yellow fever vaccine. CDR3 sequence (DNA): TGTGCCAGCAGGCGGGACAGGGAAAGTGTAGGCAATCAGCCCCAGCATTTT. Its protein is CASRRDRESVGNQPQHF.